This entry is about one TCR beta chain. Its antigen is not known. CDR3 length equals 15 residues. Trimming left V 5 bases short and J 4 bases short, with 12 bases between. The germline V gene encodes CDR1 MNHNY and CDR2 SVGAGI (reference sequence). This specimen belongs to a study of immune evolution from preneoplasia to lung adenocarcinoma. General observations from the study: Normal lung had the highest top T cell clone frequencies.

Resections took place in Japan or China from 2014 to 2017. Premalignant or tumor cells were enriched by macro-dissection after pathologic assessment. TCRdb keeps only in-frame clones here, not all; method: immunoSEQ multiplex PCR. The sample carries thousands of clones, 77% recorded once. The chain combines TRBV6-6 with TRBJ1-6; D may be TRBD1 (6 bases). Sequencing was done on a sample of FFPE lung adenocarcinoma in situ tissue. The source of this sequence is a person in their sixties or seventies with lung adenocarcinoma. Here the CDR3 DNA reads TGTGCCAGCAGTCAGCAGGGGCCTTATAATTCACCCCTCCACTTT. It encodes CASSQQGPYNSPLHF.